This section outlines one TCR beta chain sequence together with its context. Its antigen is not known. This sample is part of a study of Graves' ophthalmopathy and Graves' hyperthyroidism. Regarding the study as a whole: At just under 71% sensitivity and 72.22% specificity, the model predicted progression of the ophthalmopathy. Blood contained most expanded thyroid clonotypes exceeding 0.001 frequency.

The ends lost 4 bases at V and 7 bases at J; junction bases unmatched: 9. The CDR3 contains 16 residues. The germline CDR1 and CDR2 sequences are SGHVS and FQNEAQ. RNA transcripts yielded amplified TCR beta CDR3 regions. Following a first-round RT-PCR that used HTBI primers, a second-round multiplex PCR was carried out. TCRdb reprocessed the multiplex PCR reads with MiXCR, giving one entry per CDR3 protein. The sample has over a million distinct CDR3 sequences; less than 45% are singletons. The chain carries TRBV7-8 and TRBJ2-7, with 14 bases aligning to TRBD2. The sequencing sample was made of peripheral blood or thyroid tissue (not recorded which). The sequence derives from an adult man with Graves' hyperthyroidism. This chain's CDR3 is CASSSAPGLAGVEQYF. The CDR3 region has the DNA TGTGCCAGCAGCTCTGCCCCGGGACTAGCGGGAGTTGAGCAGTACTTC.